In this sample, the clone carrying this T cell receptor (beta chain) turned up a few times. The data stem from a study of regulatory T cells in long-lasting Graves disease. Study overall: Newly diagnosed Graves' patients had under 3 months of antithyroid drugs.

The CDR3 extends over 15 amino acids. V gave up 7 bases and J gave up 3 bases; unmatched junction bases: 10. Both iRepertoire HTBI primers and Arm-PCR of CDR3 regions were used to build the TCR beta libraries. In TCRdb, the multiplex PCR reads were re-called with MiXCR into one record per CDR3 protein. The profile shows around 450,000 distinct CDR3 sequences, approximately 15% of them singletons. Time point here: newly diagnosed GD, antithyroid drugs for less than 3 months. RNA from PBMCs was the source of the TCR library. The same sample was also used in a study of T cells in Graves' hyperthyroidism and ophthalmopathy. That work contributes: Patients aged 18 to 65 had newly diagnosed hyperthyroidism lasting under 2 months. Diagnosing involved the use of clinical symptoms, serum thyroxine and TRAb, thyroid ultrasound and orbital computed tomography.

This clonotype was obtained from a woman aged 40 to 50 with Graves disease. The material was peripheral blood mononuclear cells (PBMCs), obtained at new diagnosis, from a patient treated with antithyroid drugs. The chain is built from TRBV12-3 or TRBV12-4 and TRBJ2-3; 7 bases line up with TRBD1. CDR3 residues: CASTGGSLRTDTQYF. The CDR3 DNA is TGTGCCAGCACAGGGGGTTCCCTGAGGACAGATACGCAGTATTTT.